This T cell receptor beta chain was identified during a study of T cells in localized non-small cell lung cancer. Findings and caveats of the study: Adjacent lung tissue had a median roughly 52 of the top 100 clones found in the tumor. Density of T cells in blood, when higher, went with longer overall survival.

A word on this clone: Its cognate antigen is unknown.

Clones were read by immunoSEQ multiplex PCR, and TCRdb kept only the in-frame ones, dropping some. The table has 25,000 to 35,000 clones, about 80% seen once. Trimming took off 5 bases at V and 1 base at J, with 9 bases between the two ends. Germline CDR1 reads SGHAT; CDR2 reads FQNNGV. The CDR3 spans 15 residues. The sample here was peripheral blood mononuclear cells, taken before any cancer treatment. This TCR came from a man aged 40 to 70 with stage III lung adenocarcinoma. The V call is TRBV11-2, the J call TRBJ2-6; possible D gene TRBD2, 6 bases. Here the CDR3 DNA reads TGTGCCAGCAGCCCGACTAGTTCTGGGGCCAACGTCCTGACTTTC. Amino acid sequence: CASSPTSSGANVLTF.